A single sample is the source of the 2 T cell receptor beta chains below, sequenced in a study of blood T cells in healthy people across ages. Together with a sample-barcoded 5' primer, a J-beta primer mix was included in a second PCR lasting about 7 to 11 cycles. TCRdb ran MiXCR on the 5' RACE reads and lists one entry per CDR3 protein. The sample includes about 1.4 million distinct CDR3 sequences, roughly 64% of them seen just once. Material: blood. These receptors originate from a man aged 18-30 years in good health.

This clonotype has a handful of counts. This chain uses TRBV29-1 with TRBJ2-1; D is possibly TRBD2 (6 bases). V was cut by 6 bases and J by 2 bases, with 11 bases left in between. Germline values: CDR1 SQVTM, CDR2 ANQGSEA. This CDR3 has 13 amino acids. The CDR3 is CSVGGVAYNEQFF. Written as DNA, the CDR3 is TGCAGCGTCGGCGGGGTCGCCTACAATGAGCAGTTCTTC.

With regard to this clonotype: At one end the junction does not follow the germline gene, possibly because of a read error. This sequence joins TRBV10-3 and TRBJ2-7; 8 positions match TRBD1. The CDR3 length is 14 residues. The germline CDR1 and CDR2 sequences are ENHRY and SYGVKD. The CDR3 DNA reads as TGTGCCAGCAGTGAGGACAGGGTGGACTACGAGCAGTACTTC. The encoded protein is CASSEDRVDYEQYF.